This T cell receptor (beta chain) was captured in a study of T-cell reconstitution after alpha-beta-depleted transplantation in children. Overall study findings and caveats: Certain patients had high TCRbeta diversity at day 60, and it came from recipient T cells and thymic progenitors that survived. There were reportedly several hundred expanded graft clones from which alpha-beta T cells came about two months after transplant. By one year post-transplant, T-cell counts and diversity largely arose from T cells that were newly produced.

Preparation of the TCRbeta library involved a method that used unique molecular identifiers. TCRdb redid the calling of the PCR reads with MiXCR, one entry per CDR3 protein. Of about a million distinct CDR3 sequences listed, roughly 29% were seen once; the top ten hold under 30%. The CDR3 is 12 amino acids. Trimming left V 4 bases short and J 13 bases short, with 14 bases between. Regarding this clonotype: What it recognizes is unknown. The missing conserved phenylalanine or tryptophan at the end of this CDR3 makes a read error likely.

This chain links TRBV12-3 or TRBV12-4 with TRBJ2-1; D not resolved. The sequencing used PBMCs, mostly from graft donor cells, collected 360 days after TCRalphabeta/CD19-depleted stem cell transplant. This clonotype originated in a boy less than two years old who had a stem cell transplant for SCID, so the T cells may come from the graft donor. This chain's CDR3 is CASSSNWRRQFI. The CDR3 nucleotides are TGTGCCAGCAGTTCGAATTGGCGCCGTCAGTTCATC.